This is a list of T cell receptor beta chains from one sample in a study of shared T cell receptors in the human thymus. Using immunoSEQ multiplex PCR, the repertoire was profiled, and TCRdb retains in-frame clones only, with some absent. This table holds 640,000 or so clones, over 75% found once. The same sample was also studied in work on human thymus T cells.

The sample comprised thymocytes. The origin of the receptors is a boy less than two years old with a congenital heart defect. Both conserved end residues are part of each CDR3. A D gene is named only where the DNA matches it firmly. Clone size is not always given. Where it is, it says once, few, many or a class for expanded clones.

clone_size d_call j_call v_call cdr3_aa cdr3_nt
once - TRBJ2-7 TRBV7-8 CASSPIVVEQYF TGTGCCAGCAGCCCAATTGTAGTCGAGCAGTACTTC
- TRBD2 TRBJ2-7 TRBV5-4 CASSLGIAGVGEQYF TGTGCCAGCAGCTTGGGGATAGCGGGAGTAGGGGAGCAGTACTTC
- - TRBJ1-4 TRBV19 CASSRGQEKLFF TGTGCCAGTAGTAGGGGGCAGGAAAAACTGTTTTTT
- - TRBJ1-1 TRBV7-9 CASSLAGHSGTEAFF TGTGCCAGCAGCTTAGCGGGACATTCGGGCACTGAAGCTTTCTTT
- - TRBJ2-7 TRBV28 CASLPVGHPSEQYF TGTGCCAGCCTCCCGGTAGGACACCCCTCCGAGCAGTACTTC
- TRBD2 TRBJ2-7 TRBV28 CASSATGLAGGIYEQYF TGTGCCAGCAGTGCAACAGGACTAGCGGGAGGGATCTACGAGCAGTACTTC
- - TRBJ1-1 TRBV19 CATATGTMNTEAFF TGTGCCACAGCAACAGGAACGATGAACACTGAAGCTTTCTTT
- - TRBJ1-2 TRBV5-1 CASSPGQLNYGYTF TGCGCCAGCAGTCCCGGACAGCTCAACTATGGCTACACCTTC
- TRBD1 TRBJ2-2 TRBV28 CASSSGQVRSRPGELFF TGTGCCAGCAGTTCGGGACAGGTTCGAAGTAGGCCCGGGGAGCTGTTTTTT
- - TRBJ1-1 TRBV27 CASSLGWGLMNTEAFF TGTGCCAGCAGTTTAGGTTGGGGGCTTATGAACACTGAAGCTTTCTTT
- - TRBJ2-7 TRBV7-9 CASSTIPRDSHTYEQYF TGTGCCAGCAGCACCATACCCCGGGACTCGCATACCTACGAGCAGTACTTC
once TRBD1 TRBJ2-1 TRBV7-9 CASVGTGDPNEQFF TGTGCCAGCGTCGGGACAGGGGATCCCAATGAGCAGTTCTTC
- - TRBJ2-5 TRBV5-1 CASSPRDFSEETQYF TGCGCCAGCAGCCCGAGGGATTTCAGTGAGGAGACCCAGTACTTC
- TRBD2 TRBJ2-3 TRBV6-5 CASSYISGQSTDTQYF TGTGCCAGCAGTTACATTAGCGGGCAGAGCACAGATACGCAGTATTTT
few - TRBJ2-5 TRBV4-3 CASSQALQGGLKETQYF TGCGCCAGCAGCCAAGCTTTGCAAGGGGGACTAAAAGAGACCCAGTACTTC
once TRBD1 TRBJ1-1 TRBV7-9 CASSPGQGAADTEAFF TGTGCCAGCAGCCCGGGACAGGGGGCGGCGGACACTGAAGCTTTCTTT